These T cell receptor beta chains were read from a single sample in a study of identical twins. TCRdb analysed the 5' RACE reads with MiXCR anew, one entry per CDR3 protein. Here the sample spans hundreds of thousands of distinct CDR3 sequences, around 20% being singletons. A further study also used this sample, focusing on T cells expressing NK-cell markers.

The sequenced sample consisted of PBMCs. The receptor source for this set is a woman between 18 and 29 years old in good health. Both conserved end residues are part of each CDR3. A D gene is named only where the DNA matches it firmly. Size values are once, few and many counts, or a class for expanded clones, and some rows have none.

clone_size: .
v_call: TRBV10-3
j_call: TRBJ2-7
d_call: .
cdr3_aa: CAAGQGVESDEQYF
cdr3_nt: TGTGCCGCAGGCCAAGGGGTCGAGTCTGACGAGCAGTACTTC

clone_size: few
v_call: TRBV28
j_call: TRBJ2-5
d_call: .
cdr3_aa: CAIKETQYF
cdr3_nt: TGTGCCATCAAAGAGACCCAGTACTTC

clone_size: .
v_call: TRBV6-5
j_call: TRBJ2-7
d_call: TRBD1
cdr3_aa: CASSYSPRSQDRASYEQYF
cdr3_nt: TGTGCCAGCAGTTACTCGCCCCGATCCCAGGACAGGGCTTCCTACGAGCAGTACTTC

clone_size: .
v_call: TRBV6-2/TRBV6-3
j_call: TRBJ2-7
d_call: .
cdr3_aa: CASSWGLPPYEQYF
cdr3_nt: TGTGCCAGCAGTTGGGGGCTCCCGCCATACGAGCAGTACTTC

clone_size: .
v_call: TRBV5-1
j_call: TRBJ2-6
d_call: .
cdr3_aa: CASMVQPTGANVLTF
cdr3_nt: TGCGCCAGCATGGTCCAACCCACTGGGGCCAACGTCCTGACTTTC

clone_size: .
v_call: TRBV28
j_call: TRBJ1-3
d_call: TRBD1
cdr3_aa: CASGLTGGLHSGNTIYF
cdr3_nt: TGTGCCAGCGGGTTGACAGGGGGCCTCCACTCTGGAAACACCATATATTTT

clone_size: .
v_call: TRBV20-1
j_call: TRBJ2-5
d_call: TRBD2
cdr3_aa: CSATPGLAISQETQYF
cdr3_nt: TGCAGTGCTACCCCGGGACTAGCGATTTCCCAAGAGACCCAGTACTTC

clone_size: few
v_call: TRBV13
j_call: TRBJ1-1
d_call: .
cdr3_aa: CASSWGATEAFF
cdr3_nt: TGTGCCAGCAGTTGGGGGGCTACTGAAGCTTTCTTT

clone_size: few
v_call: TRBV5-1
j_call: TRBJ2-1
d_call: .
cdr3_aa: CASSFGAEQFF
cdr3_nt: TGCGCCAGCAGCTTTGGAGCAGAGCAGTTCTTC

clone_size: .
v_call: TRBV6-5
j_call: TRBJ1-1
d_call: .
cdr3_aa: CASSYSLDSMNTEAFF
cdr3_nt: TGTGCCAGCAGTTACTCCTTGGACAGCATGAACACTGAAGCTTTCTTT

clone_size: .
v_call: TRBV27
j_call: TRBJ1-1
d_call: .
cdr3_aa: CASSPGTSNTEAFF
cdr3_nt: TGTGCCAGCAGTCCCGGGACAAGTAACACTGAAGCTTTCTTT

clone_size: many
v_call: TRBV5-6
j_call: TRBJ2-2
d_call: TRBD2
cdr3_aa: CASSLVFPLAGETGELFF
cdr3_nt: TGTGCCAGCAGCTTGGTATTCCCTCTAGCGGGAGAAACTGGGGAGCTGTTTTTT

clone_size: many
v_call: TRBV4-3
j_call: TRBJ2-6
d_call: .
cdr3_aa: CASSQRVSGANVLTF
cdr3_nt: TGCGCCAGCAGCCAAAGGGTTAGTGGGGCCAACGTCCTGACTTTC

clone_size: .
v_call: TRBV12-3/TRBV12-4
j_call: TRBJ1-2
d_call: .
cdr3_aa: CASSPGGRGYTF
cdr3_nt: TGTGCCAGCAGTCCCGGGGGACGGGGCTACACCTTC

clone_size: .
v_call: TRBV27
j_call: TRBJ2-7
d_call: .
cdr3_aa: CASSMGDSYEQYF
cdr3_nt: TGTGCCAGCTCAATGGGGGACTCCTACGAGCAGTACTTC

clone_size: .
v_call: TRBV12-3/TRBV12-4
j_call: TRBJ1-1
d_call: .
cdr3_aa: CASQSFGNTEAFF
cdr3_nt: TGTGCCAGCCAAAGCTTTGGGAACACTGAAGCTTTCTTT

clone_size: few
v_call: TRBV20-1
j_call: TRBJ2-7
d_call: .
cdr3_aa: CSARGLEGEDVYEQYF
cdr3_nt: TGCAGTGCTAGAGGTTTAGAGGGGGAGGATGTCTACGAGCAGTACTTC

clone_size: few
v_call: TRBV12-3/TRBV12-4
j_call: TRBJ2-7
d_call: .
cdr3_aa: CASSSHRDISYEQYF
cdr3_nt: TGTGCCAGCAGTAGTCATCGGGACATCTCCTACGAGCAGTACTTC

clone_size: .
v_call: TRBV7-6
j_call: TRBJ2-1
d_call: TRBD2
cdr3_aa: CASSFGTSGSPYNEQFF
cdr3_nt: TGTGCCAGCAGCTTCGGGACTAGCGGGAGTCCCTACAATGAGCAGTTCTTC

clone_size: few
v_call: TRBV20-1
j_call: TRBJ2-3
d_call: TRBD1
cdr3_aa: CSARGGRRGPVENTDTQYF
cdr3_nt: TGCAGTGCTAGAGGGGGCCGCAGGGGGCCGGTGGAAAACACAGATACGCAGTATTTT

clone_size: few
v_call: TRBV9
j_call: TRBJ2-3
d_call: .
cdr3_aa: CASSASGGPDTQYF
cdr3_nt: TGTGCCAGCAGCGCGTCAGGTGGCCCAGATACGCAGTATTTT

clone_size: many
v_call: TRBV20-1
j_call: TRBJ1-2
d_call: .
cdr3_aa: CSARTYYGYTF
cdr3_nt: TGCAGTGCTAGGACTTACTATGGCTACACCTTC

clone_size: many
v_call: TRBV5-1
j_call: TRBJ2-3
d_call: .
cdr3_aa: CASSLGQVTDTQYF
cdr3_nt: TGTGCCAGCAGCCTGGGACAAGTCACAGATACGCAGTATTTT

clone_size: few
v_call: TRBV6-2/TRBV6-3
j_call: TRBJ2-7
d_call: .
cdr3_aa: CASTDGGYEQYF
cdr3_nt: TGTGCCAGCACCGACGGGGGTTACGAGCAGTACTTC

clone_size: .
v_call: TRBV30
j_call: TRBJ2-7
d_call: .
cdr3_aa: CAWSAGHGTYEQYF
cdr3_nt: TGTGCCTGGAGTGCCGGACACGGTACCTACGAGCAGTACTTC

clone_size: .
v_call: TRBV20-1
j_call: TRBJ2-3
d_call: .
cdr3_aa: CSASGPGTDTQYF
cdr3_nt: TGCAGTGCTAGCGGGCCCGGAACAGATACGCAGTATTTT

clone_size: .
v_call: TRBV20-1
j_call: TRBJ2-2
d_call: TRBD2
cdr3_aa: CSANLAGGLFGELFF
cdr3_nt: TGCAGTGCTAACTTAGCGGGGGGGCTTTTCGGGGAGCTGTTTTTT

clone_size: .
v_call: TRBV5-1
j_call: TRBJ2-1
d_call: .
cdr3_aa: CASSPGRIGEQFF
cdr3_nt: TGCGCCAGCAGCCCGGGTCGGATAGGAGAGCAGTTCTTC

clone_size: many
v_call: TRBV5-8
j_call: TRBJ2-1
d_call: .
cdr3_aa: CASSTRSNEQFF
cdr3_nt: TGTGCCAGCAGCACCAGGAGCAATGAGCAGTTCTTC

clone_size: many
v_call: TRBV12-3/TRBV12-4
j_call: TRBJ2-1
d_call: TRBD2
cdr3_aa: CASILAGGRSSYNEQFF
cdr3_nt: TGTGCCAGCATACTAGCGGGAGGGCGAAGCTCCTACAATGAGCAGTTCTTC

clone_size: few
v_call: TRBV29-1
j_call: TRBJ2-7
d_call: .
cdr3_aa: CSVEAGYEQYF
cdr3_nt: TGCAGCGTTGAGGCCGGCTACGAGCAGTACTTC

clone_size: few
v_call: TRBV12-3/TRBV12-4
j_call: TRBJ2-7
d_call: .
cdr3_aa: CASSLAGAGGHEQYF
cdr3_nt: TGTGCCAGCAGTTTAGCGGGGGCAGGGGGGCACGAGCAGTACTTC

clone_size: few
v_call: TRBV20-1
j_call: TRBJ1-1
d_call: .
cdr3_aa: CSAKLGTEAFF
cdr3_nt: TGCAGTGCTAAACTAGGGACTGAAGCTTTCTTT

clone_size: few
v_call: TRBV5-1
j_call: TRBJ2-4
d_call: .
cdr3_aa: CASTPLKVKGYF
cdr3_nt: TGCGCCAGCACTCCCCTGAAGGTTAAAGGGTACTTC

clone_size: .
v_call: TRBV6-4
j_call: TRBJ2-2
d_call: .
cdr3_aa: CASSDSNAGELFF
cdr3_nt: TGTGCCAGCAGTGACTCGAATGCCGGGGAGCTGTTTTTT

clone_size: .
v_call: TRBV5-1
j_call: TRBJ2-7
d_call: .
cdr3_aa: CASSFRGGTTYEQYF
cdr3_nt: TGCGCCAGCAGCTTCCGCGGCGGTACAACCTACGAGCAGTACTTC

clone_size: few
v_call: TRBV27
j_call: TRBJ2-7
d_call: .
cdr3_aa: CASSLHGSNYEQYF
cdr3_nt: TGTGCCAGCAGTTTACACGGTTCGAACTACGAGCAGTACTTC

clone_size: many
v_call: TRBV12-3/TRBV12-4
j_call: TRBJ2-7
d_call: .
cdr3_aa: CASGIPYEQYF
cdr3_nt: TGTGCCAGCGGCATCCCCTACGAGCAGTACTTC

clone_size: .
v_call: TRBV4-1
j_call: TRBJ1-2
d_call: TRBD1
cdr3_aa: CASSQSARGTAYGYTF
cdr3_nt: TGCGCCAGCAGCCAATCTGCCCGGGGGACAGCCTATGGCTACACCTTC

clone_size: .
v_call: TRBV6-5
j_call: TRBJ2-3
d_call: .
cdr3_aa: CASSYSISASTDTQYF
cdr3_nt: TGTGCCAGCAGTTACTCGATCAGCGCTAGCACAGATACGCAGTATTTT

clone_size: many
v_call: TRBV29-1
j_call: TRBJ1-1
d_call: .
cdr3_aa: CSVAFTRDTEAFF
cdr3_nt: TGCAGCGTCGCGTTCACTCGGGACACTGAAGCTTTCTTT

clone_size: .
v_call: TRBV5-1
j_call: TRBJ1-6
d_call: .
cdr3_aa: CASSLVPTEDSPLHF
cdr3_nt: TGCGCCAGCAGCTTGGTACCGACCGAGGACTCACCCCTCCACTTT

clone_size: few
v_call: TRBV5-1
j_call: TRBJ1-1
d_call: TRBD1
cdr3_aa: CASSLEGAYRNTEAFF
cdr3_nt: TGCGCCAGCAGCTTGGAGGGGGCTTACCGTAACACTGAAGCTTTCTTT

clone_size: .
v_call: TRBV9
j_call: TRBJ2-1
d_call: .
cdr3_aa: CASSVAIVNEQFF
cdr3_nt: TGTGCCAGCAGCGTAGCTATAGTAAATGAGCAGTTCTTC

clone_size: many
v_call: TRBV12-3/TRBV12-4
j_call: TRBJ2-1
d_call: TRBD2
cdr3_aa: CASSPGLDYNEQFF
cdr3_nt: TGTGCCAGCAGTCCGGGACTAGATTACAATGAGCAGTTCTTC

clone_size: .
v_call: TRBV20-1
j_call: TRBJ2-3
d_call: TRBD2
cdr3_aa: CSARDLSGGTGRGADTQYF
cdr3_nt: TGCAGTGCTAGAGATTTAAGCGGGGGTACCGGAAGGGGGGCAGATACGCAGTATTTT

clone_size: .
v_call: TRBV29-1
j_call: TRBJ2-2
d_call: TRBD2
cdr3_aa: CSVALSGRTGELFF
cdr3_nt: TGCAGCGTTGCTCTTAGCGGGAGAACCGGGGAGCTGTTTTTT

clone_size: .
v_call: TRBV7-9
j_call: TRBJ2-1
d_call: .
cdr3_aa: CASSLVISNEQFF
cdr3_nt: TGTGCCAGCAGCTTAGTAATTAGTAATGAGCAGTTCTTC

clone_size: few
v_call: TRBV5-1
j_call: TRBJ2-3
d_call: .
cdr3_aa: CASLSPGDTQYF
cdr3_nt: TGCGCCAGTCTTAGCCCCGGCGATACGCAGTATTTT

clone_size: few
v_call: TRBV6-1
j_call: TRBJ2-5
d_call: .
cdr3_aa: CASTAGQRGGETQYF
cdr3_nt: TGTGCCAGCACTGCGGGCCAACGAGGGGGAGAGACCCAGTACTTC

clone_size: .
v_call: TRBV12-3/TRBV12-4
j_call: TRBJ1-5
d_call: TRBD1
cdr3_aa: CASSPGQGSNQPQHF
cdr3_nt: TGTGCCAGCAGCCCGGGACAGGGAAGCAATCAGCCCCAGCATTTT

clone_size: .
v_call: TRBV29-1
j_call: TRBJ2-5
d_call: .
cdr3_aa: CSVESPTEYQETQYF
cdr3_nt: TGCAGCGTTGAAAGCCCGACAGAGTACCAAGAGACCCAGTACTTC

clone_size: .
v_call: TRBV20-1
j_call: TRBJ2-2
d_call: TRBD1
cdr3_aa: CSARPGQVNTGELFF
cdr3_nt: TGCAGTGCTAGGCCGGGACAGGTGAACACCGGGGAGCTGTTTTTT

clone_size: .
v_call: TRBV6-4
j_call: TRBJ2-3
d_call: .
cdr3_aa: CASSALPGPSTDTQYF
cdr3_nt: TGTGCCAGCAGTGCCCTGCCCGGGCCTTCCACAGATACGCAGTATTTT

clone_size: once
v_call: TRBV11-2
j_call: TRBJ2-7
d_call: .
cdr3_aa: CASSLAMGSAYEQYF
cdr3_nt: TGTGCCAGCAGCTTAGCGATGGGATCAGCCTACGAGCAGTACTTC